This TCR beta chain came from a study of cytomegalovirus exposure and HLA in healthy donors. The study, taken as a whole, reports: Earlier findings revealed that most TCR beta V segments proved productive either about 87% or about 30% of the time.

In regard to this clone: What it binds is not known.

CDR1 and CDR2 from the germline V gene are SGHRS and YFSETQ. The length of the CDR3 is 14 residues. V lost 4 bases, J lost 1 base, and 11 bases lay in between. With 60 Vbeta and 13 Jbeta primers, the PCR was carried out. The table came from immunoSEQ multiplex PCR; TCRdb's copy has only in-frame clones and leaves some out. The sample carries 130,000 to 150,000 clones, around 77% recorded once. The sample was PBMCs. This receptor was taken from a man between 18 and 29 years old in good health and CMV-seronegative. The chain has TRBV5-1 and TRBJ1-1; D ambiguous. The CDR3 DNA reads as TGCGCCAGCAGCCTACAGTTGGGGAACACTGAAGCTTTCTTT. It translates to CASSLQLGNTEAFF.